This TCR beta chain was identified during a study of early T cells in non-severe SARS-CoV-2 infection. Background on the study: Unsorted whole blood bulk RNA was sequenced, with unpaired chains. Whole-study results and caveats: A preference for anti-spike CD8 responses marked VDJdb matching, which missed private and CD4 specificities.

Attached unique molecular identifiers marked individual cDNA molecules. TCRdb reprocessed the 5' RACE reads with MiXCR, giving one entry per CDR3 protein. The sample shows tens of thousands of distinct CDR3 sequences, more than 7% of them seen only once. The ends were cut back, 1 base at V and 9 bases at J, with 6 bases in the middle. The CDR3 is 11 amino acids. This clonotype has only a few counts. Its target is unknown. The chain couples TRBV12-3 or TRBV12-4 to TRBJ2-5; no firm D call. Input material: whole blood. The receptor was isolated from an adult who was a healthcare worker with PCR-confirmed SARS-CoV-2 infection or an uninfected control (not recorded which). The CDR3 sequence: CASSLGEPQYF. DNA of the CDR3: TGTGCCAGCAGTTTAGGAGAACCCCAGTACTTC.